The T cell receptor (beta chain) described here comes from a study of beta chain features in type 1 diabetes. Study findings and constraints: The study found moderately but significantly shorter TCRB CDR3s in all four CD4+ subsets of Type 1 diabetes patients. TCRB repertoires of naive, central memory and Treg cells appeared more similar among patients than among healthy donors. PCR might preferentially amplify shorter templates, equally in patients and controls. There were fewer insertions and more deletions at the VDJ junctions of type 1 diabetes patients.

Trimming took 2 bases from V and 2 from J; bases not matched to a gene: 5. This CDR3 has 16 amino acids. From germline, CDR1 is SEHNR and CDR2 FQNEAQ (reference sequence). Only a few counts were recorded for this clone. Its antigen is unknown. Of the isolated RNA, all was reverse transcribed, and so the sequenced material was expressed TCRB transcripts. Naive, central memory and regulatory T cell samples averaged around 4 million immunoSEQ reads each. Repertoires were generated with immunoSEQ multiplex PCR, while TCRdb's copy carries only in-frame clones and drops some. Of 95,000 to 150,000 clones listed, 16% are singletons.

Material: central memory CD4+ T cells from blood. V and J are TRBV7-9 and TRBJ1-5; 8 nucleotides align to TRBD1. This TCR was recovered from a man aged 25-40 years with type 1 diabetes. In nucleotides, the CDR3 is TGTGCCAGCAGCTTAACAGGGGGGTCGGGCAATCAGCCCCAGCATTTT. This codes for CASSLTGGSGNQPQHF.